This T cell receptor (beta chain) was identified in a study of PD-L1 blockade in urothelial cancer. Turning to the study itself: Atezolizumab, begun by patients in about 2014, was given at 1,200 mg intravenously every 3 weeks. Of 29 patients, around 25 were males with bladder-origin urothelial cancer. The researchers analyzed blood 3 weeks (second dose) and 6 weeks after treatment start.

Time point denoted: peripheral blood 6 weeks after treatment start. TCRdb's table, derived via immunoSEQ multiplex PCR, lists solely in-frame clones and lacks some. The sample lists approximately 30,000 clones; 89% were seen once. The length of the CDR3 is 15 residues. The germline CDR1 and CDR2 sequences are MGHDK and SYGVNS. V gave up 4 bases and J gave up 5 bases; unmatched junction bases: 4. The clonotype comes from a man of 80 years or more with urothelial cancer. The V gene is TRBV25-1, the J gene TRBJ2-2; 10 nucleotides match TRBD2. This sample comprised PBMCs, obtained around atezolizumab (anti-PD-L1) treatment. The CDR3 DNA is TGTGCCAGCAGTGTAGCGGGAGGTAGTACCGGGGAGCTGTTTTTT. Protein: CASSVAGGSTGELFF.